The 26 T cell receptor beta chains in this list originate from one sample, sequenced in a study of blood T cells in healthy people across ages (dated by TCRdb to between 2015 and 2016). Preparation of the library involved 5' RACE. The data were produced on an Illumina HiSeq 2500. A second PCR of roughly 7 to 11 cycles was performed with a sample-barcoded 5' primer and a J-beta primer mix. TCRdb reran the public reads through fastp at Q25 and MiXCR, keeping productive beta chains. Entries that share a CDR3 protein sequence are merged under the most common genes and DNA. This sample comprises 1,100,000 or so distinct CDR3 sequences, more than 40% of them detected only once. Approximately 20% of the sample is taken by the ten largest. The source material was blood. Every receptor here comes from a woman aged 55-69 years in good health.

The chain links TRBV6-1 to TRBJ2-7; tentative D call: TRBD2 (6 bases). Germline CDR1 is MNHNS and CDR2 is SASEGT. This CDR3 region has 15 residues. Trimming stripped 4 bases from V and 6 bases from J, with 19 bases between. CDR3 loop: CASSGHRTTAREQYF. The CDR3 DNA sequence: TGTGCCAGCAGTGGCCACAGGACTACCGCTCGCGAGCAGTACTTC.

The chain combines TRBV25-1 with TRBJ2-7; D ambiguous. The length of the CDR3 is 11 residues. Germline assignment: CDR1 MGHDK and CDR2 SYGVNS. Trimming pared 6 bases from V and 5 bases from J, leaving 8 bases between. CDR3 protein: CASRGLDEQYF. The CDR3 DNA reads as TGTGCCAGCAGGGGTTTGGACGAGCAGTACTTC.

This chain connects TRBV6-5 to TRBJ1-5; possibly TRBD1 for D (6 bases). The V end lost 2 bases, the J end lost 2 bases, and 10 bases lay between the germline ends. Germline loops: CDR1 MNHEY, CDR2 SVGAGI. The length of the CDR3 is 15 residues. CDR3 in DNA: TGTGCCAGCAGTTACGGGGGGCTCGGCAATCAGCCCCAGCATTTT. Its translation is CASSYGGLGNQPQHF.

This clonotype has a count of ten or more. The J gene is TRBJ2-3, the V gene TRBV5-1; 10 bases line up with TRBD2. CDR1 and CDR2 (germline): SGHRS, YFSETQ. This CDR3 is 18 amino acids long. J was trimmed by 4 bases and V by 4 bases; bases with no gene match: 15. The CDR3 DNA sequence: TGCGCCAGCAGCCCGCGGGCTAGCGGGAGAATCGACCCAGATACGCAGTATTTT. Amino acid sequence: CASSPRASGRIDPDTQYF.

DNA of the CDR3: TGTGCCAGCAGCTTAGATCCCAGGGTGGGTCAGCCCCAGCATTTT. It is translated as CASSLDPRVGQPQHF. The V call is TRBV7-6, the J call TRBJ1-5, with a weak D call TRBD1 (5 bases). The CDR3 length is 15 residues. Germline values: CDR1 SGHVS, CDR2 FNYEAQ. V was clipped by 1 base and J by 6 bases, with 13 bases between them. Full variable domain (outside the CDR3, taken from reference TRBV7-6 and TRBJ1-5): GAGVSQSPRYKVTKRGQDVALRCDPISGHVSLYWYRQALGQGPEFLTYFNYEAQQDKSGLPNDRFSAERPEGSISTLTIQRTEQRDSAMYRCASSLDPRVGQPQHFGDGTRLSIL.

The rearrangement links TRBV14 to TRBJ2-6; the D gene is possibly TRBD1 (5 bases). The CDR3 totals 17 residues. From germline, CDR1 is SGHDN and CDR2 FVKESK. V dropped 1 base and J dropped 4 bases, with 14 bases sitting between them. The CDR3 DNA reads TGTGCCAGCAGCCAAGCACCCAGGGTTTCAGGGGCCAACGTCCTGACTTTC. It yields the protein CASSQAPRVSGANVLTF.

This clonotype was seen a single time. The V gene is TRBV4-3, the J gene TRBJ2-3; D is unclear. Germline assignment: CDR1 LGHNA and CDR2 YSLEER. V dropped 0 bases and J dropped 1 base, with 5 bases sitting between them. The CDR3 totals 14 residues. The CDR3 reads CASSQEPGTDTQYF. In DNA form, the CDR3 reads TGCGCCAGCAGCCAAGAGCCGGGCACAGATACGCAGTATTTT.

The CDR3 DNA reads TGTGCCAGCAGTCCCAGCGGGAGCCGGACCTACGAGCAGTACTTC. Its protein is CASSPSGSRTYEQYF. V is TRBV12-3 or TRBV12-4 and J is TRBJ2-7; 8 positions agree with TRBD2. The junction had 8 bases not matched to a gene; V was cut back by 5 bases and J by 2 bases. This CDR3 comprises 15 residues.

This clonotype appeared a few times. The CDR3 DNA is TGCGCCAGCAGCTTTGCGGGAGAAGGATACGAGCAGTACTTC. Translating it yields CASSFAGEGYEQYF. The V call is TRBV4-1, the J call TRBJ2-7; 7 positions match TRBD2. The length of the CDR3 is 14 residues. The germline CDR1 and CDR2 sequences are MGHRA and YSYEKL. Trimming at V came to 5 bases and at J to 4 bases, leaving 8 bases not matched to a gene.

The chain links TRBV5-1 to TRBJ2-5, with D maybe TRBD2 (5 bases). The CDR3 has 14 amino acids. Trimming took off 6 bases at V and 3 bases at J, with 15 bases between the two ends. Germline V gives CDR1 SGHRS, CDR2 YFSETQ. CDR3: CASTARTVKETQYF. The CDR3 region has the DNA TGCGCCAGCACCGCGCGGACTGTTAAAGAGACCCAGTACTTC.

The J gene is TRBJ2-1, the V gene TRBV30, with D possibly matching TRBD2 (6 bases). This CDR3 is 12 amino acids long. Trimming cost V 3 bases and J 12 bases, with 15 bases left between them. CDR1 and CDR2 (germline): GTSNPN, SVGIG (reference sequence). CDR3 sequence: CAWRDEAGPQFF. DNA of the CDR3: TGTGCCTGGAGGGATGAAGCGGGCCCGCAGTTCTTC.

The V gene is TRBV6-5, the J gene TRBJ2-1, with 9 bases fitting TRBD2. The germline gives CDR1 MNHEY, CDR2 SVGAGI. Trimming at V came to 2 bases and at J to 0 bases, leaving 2 bases not matched to a gene. CDR3 length: 16 residues. The CDR3 DNA sequence: TGTGCCAGCAGTTACCCGACTAGCGGCTCCTACAATGAGCAGTTCTTC. This codes for CASSYPTSGSYNEQFF.

This clonotype has just a few counts. CDR3 nucleotides: TGTGCCAGCAGCTCCGACGGGTACGGGAGGAACTCCTACGAGCAGTACTTC. Encoded protein: CASSSDGYGRNSYEQYF. The genes are TRBV9 and TRBJ2-7, with TRBD2 identical over 7 bases. There are 17 residues in the CDR3. The junction had 13 bases not matched to a gene; V was cut back by 4 bases and J by 0 bases. CDR1 is SGDLS and CDR2 is YYNGEE in the germline V gene.

The genes are TRBV20-1 and TRBJ2-3; tentative D call: TRBD2 (6 bases). V was shortened by 6 bases and J by 8 bases, with 27 bases between the two germline ends. Germline V lookup: CDR1 DFQATT, CDR2 SNEGSKA (reference sequence). The CDR3 runs 16 residues. Here the CDR3 reads CSASPQLAGRFGTQYF. Here the CDR3 DNA reads TGCAGTGCAAGTCCCCAACTAGCTGGTCGTTTTGGTACGCAGTATTTT.

V and J are TRBV13 and TRBJ2-5; D possibly corresponds to TRBD1 (6 bases). This CDR3 contains 13 residues. V was shortened by 0 bases and J by 10 bases, with 12 bases between the two germline ends. In germline, CDR1 is PRHDT, CDR2 FYEKMQ (reference sequence). CDR3 nucleotide sequence: TGTGCCAGCAGCTTAGGGCAGGGGAAGAGCCAGTACTTC. Residues: CASSLGQGKSQYF.

On this clonotype: Relative to the germline gene, one junction end is altered; a read error may explain this. V is TRBV2 and J is TRBJ1-2, with 9 positions matching TRBD1. This CDR3 spans 16 amino acids. Germline values: CDR1 SNHLY, CDR2 FYNNEI. CDR3 residues: CASSGRDREQNYGYTF. For the CDR3, the DNA is TGTGCTAGCAGCGGCCGGGACAGGGAACAGAACTATGGCTACACCTTC.

The chain combines TRBV11-1 with TRBJ1-1; 7 bases are shared with TRBD1. Trimming took 5 bases from V and 3 from J; bases not matched to a gene: 9. Per germline, CDR1 SGHAT and CDR2 FQDESV (reference sequence). This CDR3 is built from 15 residues. CDR3 in DNA: TGTGCCAGCAGCCCCCAGGACAGGAGGGACACTGAAGCTTTCTTT. Its translation: CASSPQDRRDTEAFF.

This clonotype was counted ten times or more. The rearrangement uses TRBV6-5 and TRBJ2-7; 14 positions match TRBD2. CDR1 and CDR2 (germline): MNHEY, SVGAGI. The junction had 16 bases not matched to a gene; V was cut back by 5 bases and J by 7 bases. The CDR3 extends over 18 amino acids. The CDR3 reads CASSTTGTSGSALSEQYF. Here the CDR3 DNA reads TGTGCCAGCAGTACTACCGGGACTAGCGGGAGCGCTCTTTCGGAGCAGTACTTC.

The J gene is TRBJ1-6, the V gene TRBV12-3 or TRBV12-4; 8 positions match TRBD1. CDR3 length: 15 amino acids. V lost 5 bases to trimming and J lost 10 bases; unmatched junction nucleotides: 10. CDR3 nucleotides: TGTGCCAGCAGTACCGGACAGGGAGGCCGATCACCCCTCCACTTT. Translation: CASSTGQGGRSPLHF.

The chain employs TRBV5-1 and TRBJ2-1; 7 bases line up with TRBD1. In germline, CDR1 is SGHRS, CDR2 YFSETQ. The CDR3 is 14 amino acids. J lost 12 bases, V lost 2 bases, and 11 bases had no gene match. CDR3 loop: CASSLDRAGDGQFF. The CDR3 bases are TGCGCCAGCAGCTTAGACAGGGCAGGTGATGGGCAGTTCTTC.

This clonotype was seen a handful of times. The CDR3 DNA follows: TGCAGCACCTGGACAGGGGTGAACACTGAAGCTTTCTTT. Its protein is CSTWTGVNTEAFF. The rearrangement uses TRBV29-1 and TRBJ1-1; 9 positions agree with TRBD1. Trimming removed 8 bases from V and 0 bases from J; junction bases left unmatched: 4. The germline CDR1 and CDR2 sequences are SQVTM and ANQGSEA. The CDR3 runs to 13 residues.

This chain joins TRBV20-1 and TRBJ2-7; TRBD2 matches 11 bases. This CDR3 spans 18 amino acids. Germline CDR1 DFQATT, CDR2 SNEGSKA (reference sequence). The trim removed 5 bases at V and 1 base at J, leaving 16 bases unmatched. CDR3 sequence reads: CSAAGTSGRRSTSYEQYF. As DNA, the CDR3 is TGCAGTGCTGCCGGGACTAGCGGTCGGAGAAGTACGTCCTACGAGCAGTACTTC.

The V and J genes are TRBV7-8 and TRBJ2-5; 9 nucleotides agree with TRBD1. Germline V lookup: CDR1 SGHVS, CDR2 FQNEAQ. There are 14 residues in the CDR3. V lost 5 bases and J lost 1; bases outside the gene matches: 2. The CDR3, as DNA: TGTGCCAGCAGCCAACAGGGGGCCCAAGAGACCCAGTACTTC. This codes for CASSQQGAQETQYF. The complete variable domain, with remaining parts taken from reference TRBV7-8 and TRBJ2-5, reads GAGVSQSPRYKVAKRGQDVALRCDPISGHVSLFWYQQALGQGPEFLTYFQNEAQLDKSGLPSDRFFAERPEGSVSTLKIQRTQQEDSAVYLCASSQQGAQETQYFGPGTRLLVL.

This clonotype has a handful of counts. This chain joins TRBV18 and TRBJ1-2; possible D gene TRBD1, 6 bases. The germline gives CDR1 KGHSH, CDR2 LQKENI. This CDR3 region has 14 residues. V lost 4 bases, J lost 7 bases, and 16 bases lay in between. Here the CDR3 DNA reads TGTGCCAGCTCACACAGGGAGAAGCAGGGTGGCTACACCTTC. It is translated as CASSHREKQGGYTF.

This clonotype showed up just a few times. V gene TRBV7-9 combines with J gene TRBJ2-5, with 9 bases that match TRBD1. Germline CDR1 and CDR2: SEHNR and FQNEAQ (reference sequence). The V segment lost 4 bases and the J segment 4 bases; nucleotides outside the gene matches: 10. The CDR3 has 16 residues. The CDR3 sequence: CASSSQGQGGRETQYF. CDR3 DNA: TGTGCCAGCAGCTCCCAGGGACAGGGCGGACGAGAGACCCAGTACTTC.

V is TRBV20-1 and J is TRBJ1-2, with 10 bases fitting TRBD1. The CDR3 loop spans 14 amino acids. Per the germline V gene, CDR1 is DFQATT and CDR2 is SNEGSKA (reference sequence). J gave up 8 bases and V 0 bases, and 6 bases lay outside the gene matches. The CDR3 loop is CSARDRGQGRGYTF. CDR3 bases: TGCAGTGCTAGAGATCGGGGACAGGGGCGCGGCTACACCTTC.